One and the same sample provided the 15 T cell receptor beta chains below, sequenced in a study of neurological immune-mediated disorders. TCRdb re-called the 5' RACE reads with MiXCR, one entry per CDR3 protein. The profile shows 55,000 to 70,000 distinct CDR3 sequences, about 11% of them singletons. Time point described: longitudinal time-point 1 (baseline). Sequencing was performed on PBMCs. The receptors come from a male donor with HTLV-1-associated myelopathy (HAM/TSP).

The chain has TRBV10-1 and TRBJ2-7; D not certain. The CDR3 consists of 12 residues. The germline CDR1 and CDR2 sequences are WNHNN and SYGVQD (reference sequence). Trimming removed 2 bases at V and 2 bases at J, with 4 bases between. This chain's CDR3 is CASSEGTYEQYF. CDR3 DNA: TGCGCCAGCAGTGAGGGGACCTACGAGCAGTACTTC.

This clonotype rates as medium-sized. The chain employs TRBV4-3 and TRBJ1-2, with D perhaps TRBD1 (5 bases). This CDR3 contains 16 residues. Germline V gene lookup returns CDR1 LGHNA and CDR2 YSLEER. Deletions cut 0 bases from V and 4 bases from J, with 15 bases between. This CDR3 is CASSQDPSAGLYGYTF. Written as DNA, the CDR3 is TGCGCCAGCAGCCAAGACCCCTCAGCAGGGCTCTATGGCTACACCTTC.

This clonotype appeared a few times. The rearrangement uses TRBV7-6 and TRBJ2-1, with 9 bases lining up with TRBD2. Germline V lookup: CDR1 SGHVS, CDR2 FNYEAQ. V dropped 2 bases and J dropped 11; count of bases not matched to a gene: 16. This CDR3 contains 17 residues. CDR3 region: CASSLFSGGPFRVKQFF. The CDR3 region has the DNA TGTGCCAGCAGCTTATTTAGCGGGGGACCATTCCGTGTCAAGCAGTTCTTC.

This clonotype was seen at least ten times. The chain employs TRBV20-1 and TRBJ1-2, with a tentative D call TRBD1 (5 bases). The CDR3 spans 15 residues. V shed 0 bases and J shed 8 bases, with 19 bases lying between them. The V gene's germline CDR1 is DFQATT and CDR2 SNEGSKA (reference sequence). CDR3 DNA: TGCAGTGCTAGAGATCGTCGGGGAGGGGCATGGGGCTACACCTTC. Translated: CSARDRRGGAWGYTF.

This clonotype was seen repeatedly, ten times or more. The V and J genes are TRBV12-5 and TRBJ2-3; D not certain. CDR1 and CDR2 from the germline V gene are LGHNT and FRNRAP. There are 13 residues in the CDR3. Trimming removed 7 bases at V and 2 bases at J, with 10 bases between. The CDR3 nucleotides read TGTGCTAGTGCCCCCCCGGACACAGATACGCAGTATTTT. Amino acid sequence: CASAPPDTDTQYF.

Comments on this clonotype: Because the CDR3's place on the DNA is in doubt, the DNA is left out and the CDR3 is given as listed by TCRdb. The chain carries TRBV5-1 and TRBJ2-2; the table's D call of TRBD1 was not tested on the DNA. The CDR3 is 24 amino acids in total, end residues counted. The germline V gene has CDR1 SGHRS and CDR2 YFSETQ. CDR3 loop: CASSLAGQQETQYFGPGPTGELFF.

This clonotype came up many times. The gene calls are TRBV29-1 and TRBJ1-1; D perhaps matches TRBD1 (5 bases). CDR1 SQVTM and CDR2 ANQGSEA come from the germline V gene. The V gene lost 5 bases and the J gene lost 3 bases, with 10 bases spanning the gap. This CDR3 contains 12 residues. CDR3 DNA: TGCAGCGTTTGGGACGGGGACACTGAAGCTTTCTTT. This codes for CSVWDGDTEAFF.

The chain recombines TRBV18 with TRBJ2-1; 8 nucleotides line up with TRBD1. The CDR3 is 21 residues long. Germline values: CDR1 KGHSH, CDR2 LQKENI. Germline trimming cut 2 bases from V and 1 base from J; bases unmatched to any gene: 19. The CDR3 here is CASSPRGSRVGQGRSYNEQFF. DNA for the CDR3: TGTGCCAGCTCACCAAGGGGGTCGCGTGTAGGACAGGGAAGATCCTACAATGAGCAGTTCTTC.

This clonotype was seen ten or more times. The V and J genes are TRBV20-1 and TRBJ1-5; 8 nucleotides agree with TRBD1. Trimming took 6 bases from V and 1 from J; bases not matched to a gene: 8. CDR1 is DFQATT, CDR2 SNEGSKA, per germline (reference sequence). CDR3 size: 15 residues. In DNA form, the CDR3 reads TGCAGTGCAGCCAGGGGGCTGTCGAGCAATCAGCCCCAGCATTTT. Translation: CSAARGLSSNQPQHF.

Many counts were recorded for this clonotype. The V call is TRBV29-1, the J call TRBJ2-2; D gene uncertain. Germline lookup yields CDR1 SQVTM and CDR2 ANQGSEA. Trimming removed 4 bases from V and 6 bases from J, with 21 bases in between. The CDR3 loop spans 16 amino acids. The CDR3 spells CSVAVGISGVAGELFF. As DNA, the CDR3 is TGCAGCGTTGCGGTTGGGATAAGTGGTGTTGCCGGGGAGCTGTTTTTT.

This clonotype was counted between two and nine times. V and J are TRBV6-6 and TRBJ1-2; the match to TRBD1 covers 7 bases. The trim removed 6 bases at V and 1 base at J, leaving 11 bases unmatched. This CDR3 comprises 16 residues. CDR1 and CDR2 (germline): MNHNY, SVGAGI (reference sequence). The CDR3 loop reads CASSIITGAGNYGYTF. CDR3 in DNA: TGTGCCAGCAGCATAATAACAGGGGCTGGTAACTATGGCTACACCTTC.

In this sample, this clonotype turned up many times. The rearrangement joins TRBV21-1 to TRBJ1-4; the listed D gene, TRBD1, was not tested against the DNA. TRBV21-1 is classified as a pseudogene. The CDR3 runs 16 residues. The CDR3 DNA follows: TGTGCCAGCAGCAGGAGGCTCGGGGGCGAGAGTGAAAAACTGTTTTTT. Its protein is CASSRRLGGESEKLFF.

The rearrangement joins TRBV20-1 to TRBJ2-7, with D tentatively TRBD2 (5 bases). The CDR3 has 12 residues. CDR1 and CDR2 (germline): DFQATT, SNEGSKA (reference sequence). V was cut by 2 bases and J by 7 bases, with 12 bases left in between. CDR3 bases: TGCAGTGCTAGAAAAGGGAGCTATGAGCAGTACTTC. The encoded protein is CSARKGSYEQYF.

This clonotype was observed at least ten times. V usage is TRBV28 and J usage is TRBJ2-6; D not resolved. This CDR3 region has 17 residues. The germline V and J ends were trimmed by 5 bases and 3 bases, with 17 bases remaining between them. Per germline, CDR1 MDHEN and CDR2 SYDVKM. The CDR3 region has the DNA TGTGCCAGCAGTCCCTTTCAACGGGCCCGTGGGGCCAACGTCCTGACTTTC. Translation gives CASSPFQRARGANVLTF. Filled out from reference TRBV28 and TRBJ2-6, the complete variable domain reads DVKVTQSSRYLVKRTGEKVFLECVQDMDHENMFWYRQDPGLGLRLIYFSYDVKMKEKGDIPEGYSVSREKKERFSLILESASTNQTSMYLCASSPFQRARGANVLTFGAGSRLTVL.

This clonotype was seen ten or more times. The rearrangement links TRBV6-2 or TRBV6-3 to TRBJ2-5; 8 bases are a match to TRBD1. Germline assignment: CDR1 MNHEY and CDR2 SVGEGT. The CDR3 sequence is 14 residues long. The V gene end was trimmed by 5 bases and the J gene end by 4 bases; junction bases not matched to a gene: 6. CDR3 amino acids: CASSKDRARETQYF. CDR3 DNA sequence: TGTGCCAGCAGTAAGGACAGGGCCAGAGAGACCCAGTACTTC.